This TCR beta chain is drawn from a study of CD4+ T cells in melanoma. This CDR3 spans 15 amino acids. Trimming removed 5 bases from V and 1 base from J, with 11 bases in between. The germline CDR1 and CDR2 sequences are SGHAT and FQNNGV. Concerning this clone itself: The antigen is undetermined.

Profiling relied on immunoSEQ multiplex PCR, and the TCRdb table lists in-frame clones only, not all of them. The table records 6,800 or so clones, roughly 51% of them present only once. Study-wide results and caveats: CD8+ T cell, macrophage and B cell function reportedly correlated with neoantigen-specific CD4+ T cells.

The chain uses TRBV11-2 and TRBJ2-2, with D unresolved. This TCR came from a human donor with melanoma. Sequencing was carried out using cells from a culture (not recorded whether cultured in vitro). The CDR3 loop reads CASSPAGRNTGELFF. The CDR3 DNA reads as TGTGCCAGCAGCCCGGCAGGCCGGAACACCGGGGAGCTGTTTTTT.